This T cell receptor beta chain was profiled in a study of siplizumab effects on memory and regulatory T cells. Trimming cost V 7 bases and J 6 bases, with 13 bases left between them. The CDR3 contains 13 residues. The germline CDR1 and CDR2 sequences are SNHLY and FYNNEI. Some clones are missing from TCRdb's copy, which holds only in-frame ones; the method was immunoSEQ multiplex PCR. The sample has tens of thousands of clones, 93% seen once. The TCR sequence derives from a human donor in good health. The chain links TRBV2 to TRBJ2-1; D is tentatively TRBD1 or TRBD2 (6 bases each). The specimen was CD8+ T cells sorted from blood. DNA of the CDR3: TGTGCCAGCACCCGGGGGCGGGCCAATGAGCAGTTCTTC. Its translation is CASTRGRANEQFF.